Each of the 9 T cell receptor beta chains below was sequenced from the same sample in a study of T cell responses to AZD1222 COVID-19 vaccine. Produced via immunoSEQ multiplex PCR; TCRdb's table is partial and in-frame only. Of fewer than 80,000 clones in the sample, around 74% were seen once. The starting material was peripheral blood, obtained on day 0 of MenACWY control vaccination. The receptors come from an adult in good health.

The J gene is TRBJ2-5, the V gene TRBV7-9; the D gene is possibly TRBD2 (6 bases). V lost 5 bases and J 1 base, leaving 11 bases between the germline ends. The CDR3 runs to 14 residues. In germline, CDR1 is SEHNR, CDR2 FQNEAQ (reference sequence). CDR3 bases: TGTGCCAGCAGCCGAGTCGGGGGCCAAGAGACCCAGTACTTC. Amino acids: CASSRVGGQETQYF.

This chain joins TRBV5-1 and TRBJ1-1; the match to TRBD1 covers 9 bases. Unmatched junction bases numbered 3, after V lost 5 bases and J lost 1 base. Germline CDR1 is SGHRS and CDR2 is YFSETQ. This CDR3 is built from 14 residues. CDR3 nucleotides: TGCGCCAGCAGGCCGGGACAGGGGAACACTGAAGCTTTCTTT. This encodes CASRPGQGNTEAFF.

Here the CDR3 reads CASTSPGPGRNTQYF. CDR3 DNA sequence: TGTGCCAGCACCTCACCGGGCCCGGGGAGGAATACGCAGTATTTT. The V call is TRBV7-2, the J call TRBJ2-3, with TRBD2 as a possible D gene (6 bases). V shed 7 bases and J shed 7 bases, with 21 bases lying between them. Germline V gene sequence: CDR1 SGHTA, CDR2 FQGNSA. This CDR3 is built from 15 residues.

The genes are TRBV6-2 or TRBV6-3 and TRBJ2-5; possible D gene TRBD1, 6 bases. V shed 2 bases and J shed 3 bases, with 7 bases lying between them. The CDR3 consists of 13 residues. In germline, CDR1 is MNHEY, CDR2 SVGEGT. CDR3 region: CASSYKGEETQYF. The DNA of the CDR3 is TGTGCCAGCAGTTACAAGGGGGAAGAGACCCAGTACTTC.

This rearrangement joins TRBV15 to TRBJ2-7; D is possibly TRBD1 (6 bases). Trimming removed 0 bases from V and 5 bases from J, with 20 bases in between. Germline CDR1 reads LNHNV; CDR2 reads YYDKDF (reference sequence). The CDR3 covers 17 residues. The CDR3 here is CATSRDKKDRTSDEQYF. The CDR3 bases are TGTGCCACCAGCAGAGATAAAAAAGACAGGACATCCGACGAGCAGTACTTC.

The chain has TRBV11-3 and TRBJ2-2; 8 bases match TRBD1. This CDR3 has 15 residues. Germline trimming cut 5 bases from V and 3 bases from J; bases unmatched to any gene: 5. The germline V gene has CDR1 SGHNT and CDR2 YENEEA. This CDR3 is CASSEQGADTGELFF. The CDR3 DNA reads TGTGCCAGCAGCGAGCAGGGGGCGGACACCGGGGAGCTGTTTTTT.

The J gene is TRBJ2-7, the V gene TRBV7-2; D is ambiguous. CDR1 and CDR2 from the germline V gene are SGHTA and FQGNSA. CDR3 length equals 12 residues. V lost 5 bases, J lost 6 bases, and 11 bases lay in between. The CDR3 sequence: CASSLGNGEQYF. The CDR3 DNA reads TGTGCCAGCAGCCTAGGGAATGGCGAGCAGTACTTC. The full variable domain, completed using reference TRBV7-2 and TRBJ2-7, is GAGVSQSPSNKVTEKGKDVELRCDPISGHTALYWYRQSLGQGLEFLIYFQGNSAPDKSGLPSDRFSAERTGGSVSTLTIQRTQQEDSAVYLCASSLGNGEQYFGPGTRLTVT.

There are a few counts of this clone. This chain joins TRBV6-5 and TRBJ2-1; D is uncertain. The CDR3 is 11 amino acids. V lost 6 bases and J lost 8, with 8 bases in between. From germline, CDR1 is MNHEY and CDR2 SVGAGI. This CDR3 reads CASRFKDEQFF. CDR3 DNA sequence: TGTGCCAGCAGGTTTAAAGATGAGCAGTTCTTC.

This clone was recorded a few times. CDR3 DNA: TGTGCCTGGAGTAAAGGGATCGGGATCAGTTATTCACCCCTCCACTTT. Translating it yields CAWSKGIGISYSPLHF. The chain combines TRBV30 with TRBJ1-6; D gene ambiguous. V lost 2 bases and J lost 8, with 19 bases in between. The germline gives CDR1 GTSNPN, CDR2 SVGIG (reference sequence). There are 16 residues in the CDR3. The full variable domain, completed using reference TRBV30 and TRBJ1-6, is SQTIHQWPATLVQPVGSPLSLECTVEGTSNPNLYWYRQAAGRGLQLLFYSVGIGQISSEVPQNLSASRPQDRQFILSSKKLLLSDSGFYLCAWSKGIGISYSPLHFGNGTRLTVT.